This TCR beta chain was captured in a study of cytomegalovirus exposure and HLA in healthy donors. Study-wide points: Analysis performed later found more than 15,000 TCR beta sequences associated with HLA alleles at 0.05 false discovery rate. The authors later found HLA-associated TCR beta chains more clonally expanded than equally common others.

This clone appeared a single time. Its matching antigen is unknown. Germline CDR1 is MDHEN and CDR2 is SYDVKM. The CDR3 covers 14 residues. J was trimmed by 5 bases and V by 6 bases; bases with no gene match: 6. In the PCR, 60 Vbeta and 13 Jbeta primers were used. This table comes from immunoSEQ multiplex PCR, and its TCRdb copy is limited to in-frame clones, with some not included. The table records tens of thousands of clones, roughly 63% of them present only once. Sequencing was done on a sample of PBMCs. This receptor was identified in a man aged 25-40 years in good health and CMV-seropositive. This sequence joins TRBV28 and TRBJ1-2, with TRBD1 matching 10 bases. CDR3 bases: TGTGCCAGCAGCCTGGGACAGGGGATTTATGGCTACACCTTC. Translating gives CASSLGQGIYGYTF.